This T cell receptor beta chain stems from a study of T cell responses to AZD1222 COVID-19 vaccine. Overall study results and limits: At baseline, seropositivity was found in only a handful of AZD1222 recipients. CD4 TCRs associated with vaccination spanned spike, dominating at 160-218 and 743-854.

Germline V lookup: CDR1 SGDLS, CDR2 YYNGEE. There are 15 residues in the CDR3. V shed 3 bases, J shed 8 bases, and the junction held 9 bases outside the gene matches. A single count supports this clone. Its antigen remains unknown. Assay used: immunoSEQ multiplex PCR; TCRdb lists only in-frame clones, some missing. Of about 100,000 clones listed, around 87% are singletons. Sample: peripheral blood, taken on day 0 of MenACWY control vaccination. The chain employs TRBV9 and TRBJ2-1; TRBD2 agrees at 9 bases. This clonotype was sampled from an adult in good health. This chain's CDR3 is CASSGRAGGHYEQFF. The CDR3 DNA is TGTGCCAGCAGCGGAAGGGCGGGGGGGCACTATGAGCAGTTCTTC.